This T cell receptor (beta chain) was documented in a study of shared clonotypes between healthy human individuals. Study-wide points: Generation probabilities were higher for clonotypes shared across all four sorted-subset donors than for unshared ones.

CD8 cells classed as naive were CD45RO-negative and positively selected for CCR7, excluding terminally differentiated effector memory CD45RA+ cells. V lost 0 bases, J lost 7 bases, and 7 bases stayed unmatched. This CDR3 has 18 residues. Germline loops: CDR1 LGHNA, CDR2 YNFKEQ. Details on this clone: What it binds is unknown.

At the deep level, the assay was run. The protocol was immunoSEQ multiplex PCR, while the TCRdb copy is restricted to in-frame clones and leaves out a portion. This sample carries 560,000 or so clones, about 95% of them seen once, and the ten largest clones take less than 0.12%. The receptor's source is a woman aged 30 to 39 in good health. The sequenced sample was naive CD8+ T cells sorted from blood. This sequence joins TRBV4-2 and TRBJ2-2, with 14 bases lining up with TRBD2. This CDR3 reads CASSQEAGLAGVSGELFF. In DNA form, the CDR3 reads TGTGCCAGCAGCCAAGAGGCGGGACTAGCGGGAGTTAGCGGGGAGCTGTTTTTT.